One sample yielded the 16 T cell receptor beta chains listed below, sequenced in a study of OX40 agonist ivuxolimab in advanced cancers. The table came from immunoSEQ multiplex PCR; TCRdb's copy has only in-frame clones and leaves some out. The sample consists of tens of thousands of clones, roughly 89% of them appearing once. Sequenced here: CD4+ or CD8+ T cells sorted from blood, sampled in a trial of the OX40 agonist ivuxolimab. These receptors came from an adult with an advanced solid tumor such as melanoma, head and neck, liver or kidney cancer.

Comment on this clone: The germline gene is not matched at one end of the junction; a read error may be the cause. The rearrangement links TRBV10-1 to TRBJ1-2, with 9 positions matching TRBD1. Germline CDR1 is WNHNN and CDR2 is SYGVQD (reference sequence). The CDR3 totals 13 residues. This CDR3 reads CASSGQGSLGYTF. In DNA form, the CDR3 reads TGCGCCAGTAGTGGACAGGGGAGTCTTGGCTACACCTTC.

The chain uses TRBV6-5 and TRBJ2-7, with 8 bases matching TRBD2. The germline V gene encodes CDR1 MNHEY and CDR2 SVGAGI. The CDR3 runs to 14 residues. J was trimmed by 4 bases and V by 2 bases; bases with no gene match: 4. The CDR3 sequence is CASSYAAGEYEQYF. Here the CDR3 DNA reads TGTGCCAGCAGTTACGCAGCGGGAGAGTACGAGCAGTACTTC.

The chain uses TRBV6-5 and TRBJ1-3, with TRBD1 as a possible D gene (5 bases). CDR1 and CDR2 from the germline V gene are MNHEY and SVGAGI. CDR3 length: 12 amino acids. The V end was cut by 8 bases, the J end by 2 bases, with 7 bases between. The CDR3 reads CASGTAGNTIYF. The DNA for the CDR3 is TGTGCCAGCGGGACGGCTGGAAACACCATATATTTT.

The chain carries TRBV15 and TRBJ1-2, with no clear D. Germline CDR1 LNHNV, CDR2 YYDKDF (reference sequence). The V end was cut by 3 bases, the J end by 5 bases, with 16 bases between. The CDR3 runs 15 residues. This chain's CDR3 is CATSRDRRGPYGYTF. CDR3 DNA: TGTGCCACCAGCAGGGACCGACGTGGGCCGTATGGCTACACCTTC.

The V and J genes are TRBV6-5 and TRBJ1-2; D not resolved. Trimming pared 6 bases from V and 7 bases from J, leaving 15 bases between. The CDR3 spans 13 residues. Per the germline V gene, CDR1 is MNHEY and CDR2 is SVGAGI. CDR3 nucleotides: TGTGCCAGCAGACTTCTACGGACCGCTGGCTACACCTTC. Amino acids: CASRLLRTAGYTF.

CDR3 bases: TGTGCCAGCGGTCGGAATCAAGATACGCAGTATTTT. Protein sequence: CASGRNQDTQYF. J is TRBJ2-3 and V is TRBV5-4; D is ambiguous. Germline V gives CDR1 SGHNT, CDR2 YYREEE (reference sequence). The CDR3 spans 12 residues. V was trimmed by 7 bases and J by 5 bases, leaving 11 bases between them.

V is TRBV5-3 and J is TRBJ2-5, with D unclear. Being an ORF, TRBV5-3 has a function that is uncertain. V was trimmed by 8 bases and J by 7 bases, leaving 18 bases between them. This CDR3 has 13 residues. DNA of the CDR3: TGTGCCAGCCCGTATAGGCAGTGCGGGACCCAGTACTTC. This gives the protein CASPYRQCGTQYF.

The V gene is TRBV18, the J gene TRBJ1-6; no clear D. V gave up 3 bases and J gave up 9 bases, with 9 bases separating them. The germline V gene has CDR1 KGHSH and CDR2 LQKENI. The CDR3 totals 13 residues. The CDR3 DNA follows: TGTGCCAGCTCACCGGGTTTGGGTTCACCCCTCCACTTT. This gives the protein CASSPGLGSPLHF.

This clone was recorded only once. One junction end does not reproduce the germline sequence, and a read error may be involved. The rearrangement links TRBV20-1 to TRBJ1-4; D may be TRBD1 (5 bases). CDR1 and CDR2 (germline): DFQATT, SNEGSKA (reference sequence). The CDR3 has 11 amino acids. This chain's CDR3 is CSARLQGVTLF. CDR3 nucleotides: TGCAGTGCTAGGCTGCAGGGAGTTACTCTTTTT.

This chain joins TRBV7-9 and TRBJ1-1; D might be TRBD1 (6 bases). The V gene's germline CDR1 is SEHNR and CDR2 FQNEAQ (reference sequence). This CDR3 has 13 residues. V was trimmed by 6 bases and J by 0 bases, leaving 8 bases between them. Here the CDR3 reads CASSDRMNTEAFF. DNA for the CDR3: TGTGCCAGCAGTGACAGGATGAACACTGAAGCTTTCTTT.

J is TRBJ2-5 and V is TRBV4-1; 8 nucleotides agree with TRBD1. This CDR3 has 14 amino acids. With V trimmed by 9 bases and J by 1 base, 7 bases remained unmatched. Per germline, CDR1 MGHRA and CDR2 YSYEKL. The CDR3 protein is CASSTGGGQETQYF. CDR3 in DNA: TGCGCCAGTTCCACAGGGGGTGGCCAAGAGACCCAGTACTTC.

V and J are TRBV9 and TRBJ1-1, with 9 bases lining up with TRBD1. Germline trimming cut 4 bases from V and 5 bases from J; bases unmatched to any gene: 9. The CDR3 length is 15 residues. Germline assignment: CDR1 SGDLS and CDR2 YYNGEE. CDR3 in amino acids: CASSQGTGLGTEAFF. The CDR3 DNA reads TGTGCCAGCAGCCAAGGGACAGGGCTAGGGACTGAAGCTTTCTTT.

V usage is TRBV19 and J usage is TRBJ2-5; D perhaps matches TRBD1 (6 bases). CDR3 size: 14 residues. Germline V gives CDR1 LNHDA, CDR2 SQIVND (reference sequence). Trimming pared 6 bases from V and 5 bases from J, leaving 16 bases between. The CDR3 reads CASSRDTPQETQYF. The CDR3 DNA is TGTGCCAGTAGCCGGGACACCCCTCAGGAGACCCAGTACTTC.

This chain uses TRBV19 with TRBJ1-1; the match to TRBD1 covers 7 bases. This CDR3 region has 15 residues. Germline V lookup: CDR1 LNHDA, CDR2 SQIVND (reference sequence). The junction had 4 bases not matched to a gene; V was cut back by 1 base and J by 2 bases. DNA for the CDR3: TGTGCCAGTAGTATAGGACAGGGTATCAACACTGAAGCTTTCTTT. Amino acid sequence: CASSIGQGINTEAFF. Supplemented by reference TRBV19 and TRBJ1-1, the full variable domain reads DGGITQSPKYLFRKEGQNVTLSCEQNLNHDAMYWYRQDPGQGLRLIYYSQIVNDFQKGDIAEGYSVSREKKESFPLTVTSAQKNPTAFYLCASSIGQGINTEAFFGQGTRLTVV.

CDR3 in DNA: TGTGCCAGTAGTATAGGGGCAGAGGGGGGCAATCAGCCCCAGCATTTT. Translated, it gives CASSIGAEGGNQPQHF. This chain connects TRBV19 to TRBJ1-5; TRBD1 might be the D (6 bases). Germline values: CDR1 LNHDA, CDR2 SQIVND (reference sequence). V was shortened by 1 base and J by 2 bases, with 12 bases between the two germline ends. The CDR3 covers 16 residues.

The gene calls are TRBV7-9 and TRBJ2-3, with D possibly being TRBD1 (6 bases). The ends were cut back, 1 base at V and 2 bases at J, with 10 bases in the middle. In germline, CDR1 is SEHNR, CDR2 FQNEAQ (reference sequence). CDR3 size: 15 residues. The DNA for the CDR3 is TGTGCCAGCAGCTTAGGACAGGAAGACACAGATACGCAGTATTTT. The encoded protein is CASSLGQEDTDTQYF. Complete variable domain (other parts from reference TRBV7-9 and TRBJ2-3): DTGVSQNPRHKITKRGQNVTFRCDPISEHNRLYWYRQTLGQGPEFLTYFQNEAQLEKSRLLSDRFSAERPKGSFSTLEIQRTEQGDSAMYLCASSLGQEDTDTQYFGPGTRLTVL.